This T cell receptor beta chain was observed in a study of identical twins. Study results and limitations: It was possible that invariant MAIT and iNKT cells partly confounded the zero-insertion analyses.

One entry per CDR3 protein, called by TCRdb with MiXCR from the 5' RACE reads. This sample yields some 790,000 distinct CDR3 sequences, of which about 20% are seen a single time; roughly 14% belongs to the top ten. Per the germline V gene, CDR1 is MNHEY and CDR2 is SMNVEV (reference sequence). This CDR3 comprises 13 residues. Trimming pared 4 bases from V and 4 bases from J, leaving 8 bases between. Comment on this clonotype: Its target is not known.

These data are also associated with another study on T cells expressing NK-cell markers.

J is TRBJ2-1 and V is TRBV27; no clear D gene. Sequences were obtained from PBMCs. The receptor was derived from a young woman in good health. As DNA, the CDR3 is TGTGCCAGCAGTTCCGACCATTACAATGAGCAGTTCTTC. Translation: CASSSDHYNEQFF.